This record looks at one T cell receptor beta chain sequence and its context. Its antigen remains undetermined. No qualities accompany the bases; no much larger clone lies one base away. In the prospective study, participants were roughly 18 to 90 years old, resided in 25 or so geographic areas of the United States, and were enrolled through a virtual design. Cohort assignment in the prospective study relied on participant-reported clinical history from a screening survey and a study questionnaire. ImmuneRACE Cohort 3 recovered participants were defined by two consecutive negative NP/OP PCR tests, healthcare professional clearance, or symptom resolution. In the prospective study, mobile phlebotomists collected whole blood, serum and a nasopharyngeal or oropharyngeal swab from each participant. Participants in the prospective study had the option to provide additional blood draws and questionnaires over an approximately two-month period. Before DNA extraction, prospective study blood samples were shipped either frozen or at room temperature.

TCRbeta CDR3 regions were amplified from genomic DNA by means of the immunoSEQ Assay, a bias-controlled multiplex PCR. Processing in the source paper ran as follows. The number of nucleated cells in each sample was estimated by amplification of reference gene primers within the assay. To quantify the absolute abundance of each unique TCRbeta CDR3 rearrangement, sequence reads were collapsed and filtered. Productive Simpson clonality was computed per sample as the square root of Simpson's diversity index over productive rearrangements. TCRdb obtained this table from immuneACCESS and retained in-frame rearrangements with V and J assigned. These tables miss some clones; where compared with another copy, unresolved V genes account for less than half of the shortfall, and the remainder is unexplained. V, J and clone size are those of that table, while D and trimming were read from the DNA. Within this sample are about 280,000 clones, with 88% of them counted one time only. Around 0.9% of the sample rests with the top ten.

These data originate in a study of blood T cell repertoires in COVID-19 (TCRdb year 2020). The study in broad terms: Samples covering the acute and convalescent phases of COVID-19 were provided by collaborators in the United States, Italy and Spain. The prospective study material was composed of cDNA or gDNA derived from T cells, B-cell-depleted T cells, or PBMCs. Subjects who had been exposed to COVID-19, were actively infected with it, or had recovered from it provided the deeply sampled blood TCRbeta repertoires that made up the dataset. The repertoires were released in a freely available public database meant as a resource for research on the immune response to SARS-CoV-2. Samples were obtained from the ongoing ImmuneRACE study (first 160 participants) and from over a thousand subjects provided by 6 global collaborators. Sample metadata almost always included a de-identified subject ID, COVID-19 status, age in years and sex. HLA class I and class II types, where available, came from metadata supplied by the sample provider rather than from assay-based typing.

Beyond this particular receptor, the publication reports: The amount of clinical and demographic metadata varied by source and participant and was provided uncurated.

This receptor was obtained from a woman in her thirties who had recovered from COVID-19. Material for sequencing was PBMCs or T cells enriched from blood (not recorded which).

The CDR3 reads CASSFGVSEGTNEKLFF. The DNA reads as follows: TGCGCCAGCAGCTTTGGGGTTTCAGAGGGAACTAATGAAAAACTGTTTTTT. The chain joins TRBV5-1 to TRBJ1-4, with the D gene uncertain. For CDR1 and CDR2, the germline V gene lists SGHRS and YFSETQ. CDR3 length: 17 amino acids, cysteine to phenylalanine. Of all the DNA, just the CDR3 is kept, 51 bases in frame from base 1. V was cut back by 2 bases and J by 1 base, leaving a gap of 15 bases between them.